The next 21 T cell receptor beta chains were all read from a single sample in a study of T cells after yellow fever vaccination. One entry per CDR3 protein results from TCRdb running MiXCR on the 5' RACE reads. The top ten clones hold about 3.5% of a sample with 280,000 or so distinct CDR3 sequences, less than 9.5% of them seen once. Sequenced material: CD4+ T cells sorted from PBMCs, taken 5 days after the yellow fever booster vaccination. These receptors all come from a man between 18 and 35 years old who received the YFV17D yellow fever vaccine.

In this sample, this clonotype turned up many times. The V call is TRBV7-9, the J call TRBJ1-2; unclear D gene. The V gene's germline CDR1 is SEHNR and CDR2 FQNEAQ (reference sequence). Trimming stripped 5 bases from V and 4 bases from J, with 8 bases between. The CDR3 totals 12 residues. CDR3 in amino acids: CASSGSGYGYTF. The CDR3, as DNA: TGTGCCAGCAGCGGGTCGGGCTATGGCTACACCTTC.

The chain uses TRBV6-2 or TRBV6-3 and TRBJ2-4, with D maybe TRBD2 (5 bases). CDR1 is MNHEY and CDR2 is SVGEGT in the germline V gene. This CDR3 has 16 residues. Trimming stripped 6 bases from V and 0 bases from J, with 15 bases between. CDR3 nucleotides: TGTGCCAGCAGACCTTTTGCGGGCCTAGCCAAAAACATTCAGTACTTC. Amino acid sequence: CASRPFAGLAKNIQYF.

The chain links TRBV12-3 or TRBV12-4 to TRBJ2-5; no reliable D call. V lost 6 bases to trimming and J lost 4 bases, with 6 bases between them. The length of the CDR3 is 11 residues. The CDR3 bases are TGTGCCAGCAGAAACGCAGAGACCCAGTACTTC. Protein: CASRNAETQYF.

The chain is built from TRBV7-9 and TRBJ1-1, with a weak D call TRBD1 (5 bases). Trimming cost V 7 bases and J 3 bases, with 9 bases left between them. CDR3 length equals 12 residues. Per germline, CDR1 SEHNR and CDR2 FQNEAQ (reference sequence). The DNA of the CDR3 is TGTGCCAGCATGGGGGGGTACACTGAAGCTTTCTTT. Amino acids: CASMGGYTEAFF.

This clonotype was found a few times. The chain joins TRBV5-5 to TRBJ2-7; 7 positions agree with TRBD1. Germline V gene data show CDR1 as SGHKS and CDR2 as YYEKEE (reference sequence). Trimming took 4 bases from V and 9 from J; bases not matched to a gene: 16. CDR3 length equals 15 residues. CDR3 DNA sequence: TGTGCCAGCAGCCTCTGGCAGGGGGTCCCTATCGGGCAGTACTTC. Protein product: CASSLWQGVPIGQYF.

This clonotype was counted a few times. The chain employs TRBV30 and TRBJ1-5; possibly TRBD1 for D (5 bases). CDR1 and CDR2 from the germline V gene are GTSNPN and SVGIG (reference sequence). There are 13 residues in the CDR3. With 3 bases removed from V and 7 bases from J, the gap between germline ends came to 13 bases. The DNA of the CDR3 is TGTGCCTGGAGCCCACGGAGGGACCAGCCCCAGCATTTT. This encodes CAWSPRRDQPQHF.

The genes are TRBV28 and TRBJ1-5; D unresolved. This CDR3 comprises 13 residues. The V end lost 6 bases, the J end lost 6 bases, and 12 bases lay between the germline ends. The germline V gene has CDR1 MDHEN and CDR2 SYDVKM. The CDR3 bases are TGTGCCAGCAGCCGGGCAGCAGGTCAGCCCCAGCATTTT. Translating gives CASSRAAGQPQHF. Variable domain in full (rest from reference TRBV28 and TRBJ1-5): DVKVTQSSRYLVKRTGEKVFLECVQDMDHENMFWYRQDPGLGLRLIYFSYDVKMKEKGDIPEGYSVSREKKERFSLILESASTNQTSMYLCASSRAAGQPQHFGDGTRLSIL.

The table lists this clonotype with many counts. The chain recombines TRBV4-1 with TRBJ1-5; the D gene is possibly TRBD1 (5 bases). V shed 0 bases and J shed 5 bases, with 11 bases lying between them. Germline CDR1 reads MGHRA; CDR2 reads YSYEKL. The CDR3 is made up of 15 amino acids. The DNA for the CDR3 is TGCGCCAGCAGCCAAGATTCGGCAGGGTATCAGCCCCAGCATTTT. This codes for CASSQDSAGYQPQHF.

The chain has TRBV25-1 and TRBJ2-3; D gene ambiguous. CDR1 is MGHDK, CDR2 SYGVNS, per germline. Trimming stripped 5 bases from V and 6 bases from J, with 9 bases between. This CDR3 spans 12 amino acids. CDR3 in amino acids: CASSFTSDTQYF. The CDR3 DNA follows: TGTGCCAGCAGTTTCACTTCGGATACGCAGTATTTT.

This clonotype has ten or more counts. The CDR3 coding sequence is TGTGCCAGCAGTTACCCGGGCACAGATACGCAGTATTTT. Translation gives CASSYPGTDTQYF. The rearrangement links TRBV6-5 to TRBJ2-3; D unclear. Germline V gene sequence: CDR1 MNHEY, CDR2 SVGAGI. CDR3 length equals 13 residues. The ends were cut back, 2 bases at V and 1 base at J, with 4 bases in the middle.

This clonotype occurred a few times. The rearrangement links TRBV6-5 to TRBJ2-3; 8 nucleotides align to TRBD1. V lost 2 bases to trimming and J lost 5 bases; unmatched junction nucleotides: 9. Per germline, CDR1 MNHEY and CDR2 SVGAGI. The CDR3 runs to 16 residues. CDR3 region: CASSYHGQGALDTQYF. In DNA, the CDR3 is TGTGCCAGCAGTTACCATGGGCAGGGGGCCTTAGATACGCAGTATTTT.

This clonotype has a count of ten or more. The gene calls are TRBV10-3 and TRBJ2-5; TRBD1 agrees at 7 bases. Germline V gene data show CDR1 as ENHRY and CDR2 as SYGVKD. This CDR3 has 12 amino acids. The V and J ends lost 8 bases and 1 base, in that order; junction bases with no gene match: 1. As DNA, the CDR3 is TGTGCCATCGGGACAGCCCAAGAGACCCAGTACTTC. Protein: CAIGTAQETQYF.

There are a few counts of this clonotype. CDR3 bases: TGTGCCAGCAGTGCTACTAGGACGGTTCGGGTTTTACCCCTCCACTTT. This sequence encodes CASSATRTVRVLPLHF. V and J are TRBV2 and TRBJ1-6; unclear D gene. The length of the CDR3 is 16 residues. The V gene lost 4 bases and the J gene lost 12 bases, with 22 bases spanning the gap. The germline CDR1 and CDR2 sequences are SNHLY and FYNNEI.

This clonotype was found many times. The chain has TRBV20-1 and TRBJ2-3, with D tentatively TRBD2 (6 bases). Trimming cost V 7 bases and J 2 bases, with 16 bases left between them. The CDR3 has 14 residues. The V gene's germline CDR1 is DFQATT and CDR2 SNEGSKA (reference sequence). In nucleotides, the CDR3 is TGCAGTGGTGGTAGCGGTGTTACCACAGATACGCAGTATTTT. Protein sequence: CSGGSGVTTDTQYF.

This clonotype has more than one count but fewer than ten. The CDR3 coding sequence is TGCGCCAGCAGCTTACAAACGGGGCCCTCCTATGGCTACACCTTC. Its translation: CASSLQTGPSYGYTF. The chain has TRBV5-1 and TRBJ1-2, with D possibly matching TRBD1 (5 bases). V lost 2 bases, J lost 4 bases, and 15 bases lay in between. CDR3 length equals 15 residues. From germline, CDR1 is SGHRS and CDR2 YFSETQ.

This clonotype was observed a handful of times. In DNA form, the CDR3 reads TGCGCCAGCAGTGAGTCGATATACGAGCAGTACTTC. It is translated as CASSESIYEQYF. The chain combines TRBV10-1 with TRBJ2-7; no definite D call. Germline V gives CDR1 WNHNN, CDR2 SYGVQD (reference sequence). Trimming shortened V by 0 bases and J by 4 bases, and 4 bases separated the two germline ends. The CDR3 has 12 residues.

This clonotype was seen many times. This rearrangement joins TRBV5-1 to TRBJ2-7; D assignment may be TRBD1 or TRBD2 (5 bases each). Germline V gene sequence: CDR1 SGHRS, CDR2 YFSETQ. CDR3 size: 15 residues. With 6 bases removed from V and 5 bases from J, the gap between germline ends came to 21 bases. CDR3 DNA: TGCGCCAGCACCACCGGGGCCAACGGCCGGGACGAGCAGTACTTC. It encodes CASTTGANGRDEQYF.

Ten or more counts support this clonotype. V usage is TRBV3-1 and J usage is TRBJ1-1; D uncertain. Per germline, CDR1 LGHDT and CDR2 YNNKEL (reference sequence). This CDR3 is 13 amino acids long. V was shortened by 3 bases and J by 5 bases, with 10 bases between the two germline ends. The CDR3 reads CASSQESRTEAFF. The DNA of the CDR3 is TGTGCCAGCAGCCAGGAATCAAGGACTGAAGCTTTCTTT.

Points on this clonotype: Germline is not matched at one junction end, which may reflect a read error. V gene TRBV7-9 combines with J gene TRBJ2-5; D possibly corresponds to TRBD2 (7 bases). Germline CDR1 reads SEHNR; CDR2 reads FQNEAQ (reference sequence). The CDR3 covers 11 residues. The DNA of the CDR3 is TGTGCCAGCTACGGGGGGCGCTCCACGGTCTTC. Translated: CASYGGRSTVF. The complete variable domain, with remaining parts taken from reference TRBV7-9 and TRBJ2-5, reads DTGVSQNPRHKITKRGQNVTFRCDPISEHNRLYWYRQTLGQGPEFLTYFQNEAQLEKSRLLSDRFSAERPKGSFSTLEIQRTEQGDSAMYLCASYGGRSTVFGPGTRLLVL.

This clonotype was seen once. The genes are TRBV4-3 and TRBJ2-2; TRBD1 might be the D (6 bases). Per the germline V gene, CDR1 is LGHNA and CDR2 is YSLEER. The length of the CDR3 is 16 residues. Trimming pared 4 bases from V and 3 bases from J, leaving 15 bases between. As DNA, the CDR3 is TGCGCCAGCAGCCCCTCTCCAGGGGATCACACCGGGGAGCTGTTTTTT. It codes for CASSPSPGDHTGELFF.

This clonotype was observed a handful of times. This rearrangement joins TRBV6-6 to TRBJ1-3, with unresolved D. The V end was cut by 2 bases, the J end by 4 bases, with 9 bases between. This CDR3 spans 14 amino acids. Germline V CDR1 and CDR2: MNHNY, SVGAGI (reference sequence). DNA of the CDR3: TGTGCCAGCAGTTACGCGGGTCCGGGAAACACCATATATTTT. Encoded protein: CASSYAGPGNTIYF.